The next 29 T cell receptor beta chains were all read from a single sample in a study of T cells in localized non-small cell lung cancer. TCRdb's table, derived via immunoSEQ multiplex PCR, lists solely in-frame clones and lacks some. The sample contains 1,500 to 2,500 clones, approximately 32% of which appear only once. Here the sequenced sample was lung tumor tissue, taken before any cancer treatment. Source of these receptors: a male donor aged 60 or older with stage I squamous cell lung carcinoma.

Judged by abundance, this clone is medium-sized. The CDR3, as DNA: TGTGCCAGCAGTGTCAACAAGGGTGCGAACACCGGGGAGCTGTTTTTT. Translation gives CASSVNKGANTGELFF. V gene TRBV6-8 combines with J gene TRBJ2-2; no firm D call. This CDR3 contains 16 residues. V lost 5 bases to trimming and J lost 0 bases, with 13 bases between them. Germline CDR1 reads MNHGY; CDR2 reads SAAAGT.

This clone has more than one count but fewer than ten. CDR3 amino acids: CASSLWGGGQASSSYEQYF. The CDR3, as DNA: TGTGCCAGCAGTTTGTGGGGCGGAGGACAGGCCAGTTCCTCCTACGAGCAGTACTTC. This chain connects TRBV28 to TRBJ2-7; 7 nucleotides agree with TRBD1. Germline V gene lookup returns CDR1 MDHEN and CDR2 SYDVKM. The ends lost 3 bases at V and 0 bases at J; junction bases unmatched: 17. CDR3 length equals 19 residues.

V usage is TRBV10-2 and J usage is TRBJ2-5; no clear D gene. Trimming removed 0 bases at V and 9 bases at J, with 14 bases between. Germline assignment: CDR1 WSHSY and CDR2 SAAADI. The CDR3 contains 14 residues. The CDR3 nucleotides are TGCGCCAGCAGTGAGTCGGGAAGGTCAATTGCCCAGTACTTC. It translates to CASSESGRSIAQYF.

The genes are TRBV19 and TRBJ1-5; the D gene is possibly TRBD1 (6 bases). Germline-derived CDR1 and CDR2 are LNHDA and SQIVND (reference sequence). Trimming removed 3 bases from V and 4 bases from J, with 7 bases in between. This CDR3 comprises 13 residues. Here the CDR3 reads CASSIRGNQPQHF. CDR3 DNA sequence: TGTGCCAGTAGTATCAGGGGTAATCAGCCCCAGCATTTT.

By share, this clone ranks as large. The gene calls are TRBV6-8 and TRBJ2-2, with TRBD1 matching 7 bases. J was trimmed by 3 bases and V by 5 bases; bases with no gene match: 0. This CDR3 spans 13 amino acids. CDR1 is MNHGY, CDR2 SAAAGT, per germline. The CDR3 DNA follows: TGTGCCAGCAGTGGGACAGACACCGGGGAGCTGTTTTTT. This sequence encodes CASSGTDTGELFF.

The chain couples TRBV9 to TRBJ1-2, with 7 bases lining up with TRBD1. Trimming at V came to 7 bases and at J to 6 bases, leaving 12 bases not matched to a gene. Per germline, CDR1 SGDLS and CDR2 YYNGEE. There are 14 residues in the CDR3. This CDR3 is CASSRLGTADGYTF. The CDR3 coding sequence is TGTGCCAGCTCTCGCCTCGGGACAGCAGATGGCTACACCTTC.

By proportion, this clone is medium-sized. J is TRBJ2-5 and V is TRBV9; 7 nucleotides agree with TRBD2. Germline loops: CDR1 SGDLS, CDR2 YYNGEE. Losses at the gene ends were 3 bases for V and 9 bases for J; bases not matched to a gene: 17. This CDR3 is built from 16 residues. CDR3 amino acids: CASSDGQGGRAGAQYF. The CDR3 DNA follows: TGTGCCAGCAGCGACGGTCAGGGAGGGCGGGCAGGTGCCCAGTACTTC.

The V and J genes are TRBV11-3 and TRBJ2-5; 7 bases agree with TRBD1. There are 15 residues in the CDR3. Germline CDR1 is SGHNT and CDR2 is YENEEA. Trimming removed 5 bases from V and 2 bases from J; junction bases left unmatched: 8. The CDR3 loop is CASSPQRDRQETQYF. DNA of the CDR3: TGTGCCAGCAGCCCACAACGGGACAGACAAGAGACCCAGTACTTC.

The chain employs TRBV19 and TRBJ2-5, with D unclear. V was shortened by 5 bases and J by 4 bases, with 20 bases between the two germline ends. CDR1 and CDR2 from the germline V gene are LNHDA and SQIVND (reference sequence). The CDR3 extends over 16 amino acids. This CDR3 reads CASSFLGPPFGETQYF. DNA for the CDR3: TGTGCCAGTAGTTTCCTGGGCCCCCCGTTTGGAGAGACCCAGTACTTC.

This clone occurred a few times. J is TRBJ2-7 and V is TRBV10-3; 9 nucleotides agree with TRBD1. In germline, CDR1 is ENHRY, CDR2 SYGVKD. J was trimmed by 4 bases and V by 10 bases; bases with no gene match: 5. CDR3 length equals 12 residues. CDR3 DNA: TGTGCCAGCGCCGACAGGGGGTACGAGCAGTACTTC. Its protein is CASADRGYEQYF.

The chain employs TRBV7-7 and TRBJ2-4; D ambiguous. Trimming took 5 bases from V and 0 from J, leaving 20 bases between them. The CDR3 has 18 amino acids. In germline, CDR1 is SSHAT, CDR2 FNYEAQ (reference sequence). The CDR3 spells CASSNLKDRALAKNIQYF. The DNA for the CDR3 is TGTGCCAGCAGCAACCTAAAAGACCGGGCCCTAGCCAAAAACATTCAGTACTTC.

This clone occurred a few times. J is TRBJ2-1 and V is TRBV10-3; no definite D call. Germline assignment: CDR1 ENHRY and CDR2 SYGVKD. The CDR3 is 12 residues long. Trimming removed 2 bases from V and 7 bases from J, with 6 bases in between. The CDR3 loop reads CAISEDWNEQFF. CDR3 in DNA: TGTGCCATCAGTGAGGACTGGAATGAGCAGTTCTTC.

The chain recombines TRBV1 with TRBJ2-2; the table names TRBD2, a call not compared with the DNA. TRBV1 is a recognized pseudogene. The CDR3 extends over 16 amino acids. CDR3: CASSQTGTTSAGELFF. The CDR3 nucleotides are TGCGCCAGCAGCCAAACCGGGACTACCAGCGCCGGGGAGCTGTTTTTT.

This clone turned up a few times. This chain uses TRBV9 with TRBJ1-6; no reliable D call. Germline loops: CDR1 SGDLS, CDR2 YYNGEE. Trimming cost V 4 bases and J 7 bases, with 9 bases left between them. This CDR3 region has 13 residues. This CDR3 is CASSQQLNSPLHF. CDR3 nucleotide sequence: TGTGCCAGCAGCCAGCAATTGAATTCACCCCTCCACTTT.

This sequence joins TRBV30 and TRBJ2-1; TRBD2 matches at 8 bases. With 4 bases clipped from V and 5 bases from J, the junction kept 13 bases outside the gene matches. This CDR3 contains 16 residues. CDR1 GTSNPN and CDR2 SVGIG come from the germline V gene (reference sequence). The CDR3 DNA reads as TGTGCCTGGAATACCCTCGGGGGGGGATGGGACAATGAGCAGTTCTTC. The encoded protein is CAWNTLGGGWDNEQFF. Looking up the rest from reference TRBV30 and TRBJ2-1 gives the full variable domain: SQTIHQWPATLVQPVGSPLSLECTVEGTSNPNLYWYRQAAGRGLQLLFYSVGIGQISSEVPQNLSASRPQDRQFILSSKKLLLSDSGFYLCAWNTLGGGWDNEQFFGPGTRLTVL.

The chain employs TRBV1 and TRBJ1-5. TRBV1 is recorded as a pseudogene. CDR3 length: 14 amino acids. The CDR3 spells CALPGGPGNQPQHF. DNA of the CDR3: TGCGCTCTCCCGGGGGGACCGGGCAATCAGCCCCAGCATTTT.

This clone counts as large. The V call is TRBV6-7, the J call TRBJ2-1, with D unresolved. TRBV6-7 belongs to the ORF category, with a function that is uncertain. V dropped 6 bases and J dropped 8 bases, with 8 bases sitting between them. The CDR3 loop spans 11 amino acids. In DNA, the CDR3 is TGTGCCAGCAGATTTCACGATGAGCAGTTCTTC. Protein sequence: CASRFHDEQFF.

The genes are TRBV14 and TRBJ2-2, with 8 bases aligning to TRBD2. The V gene end was trimmed by 3 bases and the J gene end by 0 bases; junction bases not matched to a gene: 6. The CDR3 length is 17 residues. Germline V gene lookup returns CDR1 SGHDN and CDR2 FVKESK. CDR3: CASSHLAGPSNTGELFF. For the CDR3, the DNA is TGTGCCAGCAGCCACCTAGCGGGCCCATCGAACACCGGGGAGCTGTTTTTT.

The sample holds a few counts of this clone. The chain recombines TRBV28 with TRBJ2-1, with 14 nucleotides matching TRBD2. Germline-derived CDR1 and CDR2 are MDHEN and SYDVKM. The CDR3 is made up of 16 amino acids. V trimming: 4 bases; J trimming: 9 bases; junction bases outside the gene matches: 8. The CDR3 bases are TGTGCCAGCAGTTCCGGGACTAGCGGGAGAAGGGGTGAGCAGTTCTTC. Amino acids: CASSSGTSGRRGEQFF.

This clone was observed a few times. The genes are TRBV29-1 and TRBJ1-3; weak D call: TRBD1 (5 bases). Germline CDR1 SQVTM, CDR2 ANQGSEA. This CDR3 comprises 13 residues. Trimming took 3 bases from V and 2 from J, leaving 8 bases between them. CDR3 bases: TGCAGCGTTGACTCAGGGCCTGGAAACACCATATATTTT. It is translated as CSVDSGPGNTIYF. Full variable domain (rest looked up from reference TRBV29-1 and TRBJ1-3): SAVISQKPSRDICQRGTSLTIQCQVDSQVTMMFWYRQQPGQSLTLIATANQGSEATYESGFVIDKFPISRPNLTFSTLTVSNMSPEDSSIYLCSVDSGPGNTIYFGEGSWLTVV.

By proportion, this clone is medium-sized. The CDR3 loop is CASSYQPSGAGNTIYF. The CDR3, as DNA: TGTGCCAGCAGTTACCAGCCTTCAGGTGCTGGAAACACCATATATTTT. The chain combines TRBV6-8 with TRBJ1-3; no firm D call. The germline V gene encodes CDR1 MNHGY and CDR2 SAAAGT. Between the trimmed V and J ends, which lost 2 bases and 2 bases, there was a span of 13 bases. The CDR3 loop spans 16 amino acids.

The chain uses TRBV28 and TRBJ1-2; no firm D call. The CDR3 is made up of 12 amino acids. Trimming cost V 3 bases and J 7 bases, with 9 bases left between them. Germline CDR1 is MDHEN and CDR2 is SYDVKM. CDR3 amino acids: CASSFDAGGYTF. CDR3 nucleotides: TGTGCCAGCAGTTTTGACGCCGGTGGCTACACCTTC.

This chain joins TRBV11-3 and TRBJ2-3; D perhaps matches TRBD1 (6 bases). Germline lookup yields CDR1 SGHNT and CDR2 YENEEA. Trimming stripped 1 base from V and 6 bases from J, with 11 bases between. The CDR3 sequence is 14 residues long. CDR3 in amino acids: CASSLGQVVDTQYF. In nucleotides, the CDR3 is TGTGCCAGCAGCTTAGGACAGGTAGTGGATACGCAGTATTTT. The entire variable domain, with the rest obtained from reference TRBV11-3 and TRBJ2-3, is as follows: EAGVVQSPRYKIIEKKQPVAFWCNPISGHNTLYWYLQNLGQGPELLIRYENEEAVDDSQLPKDRFSAERLKGVDSTLKIQPAELGDSAVYLCASSLGQVVDTQYFGPGTRLTVL.

This chain's CDR3 is CASSPGTGDHYGYTF. In nucleotides, the CDR3 is TGTGCCAGCTCACCGGGGACAGGGGATCACTATGGCTACACCTTC. The chain recombines TRBV18 with TRBJ1-2, with 10 bases aligning to TRBD1. The CDR3 covers 15 residues. Per germline, CDR1 KGHSH and CDR2 LQKENI. V shed 3 bases and J 3 bases; nucleotides not matched to a gene: 4.

This chain connects TRBV4-1 to TRBJ2-1, with D tentatively TRBD2 (5 bases). Per germline, CDR1 MGHRA and CDR2 YSYEKL. Trimming removed 0 bases from V and 3 bases from J, with 12 bases in between. This CDR3 contains 16 residues. CDR3 DNA: TGCGCCAGCAGCCAAGAGTACGGGATAGGCTACAATGAGCAGTTCTTC. Protein: CASSQEYGIGYNEQFF.

This clone appeared a few times. This sequence joins TRBV10-3 and TRBJ2-1; TRBD1 matches 8 bases. This CDR3 comprises 15 residues. J was trimmed by 5 bases and V by 2 bases; bases with no gene match: 5. Germline-derived CDR1 and CDR2 are ENHRY and SYGVKD. The CDR3: CAISEGQGGNNEQFF. Written as DNA, the CDR3 is TGTGCCATCAGTGAGGGACAGGGAGGCAACAATGAGCAGTTCTTC.

The J gene is TRBJ2-3, the V gene TRBV19; TRBD2 matches 7 bases. The CDR3 contains 15 residues. Trimming at V came to 7 bases and at J to 3 bases, leaving 10 bases not matched to a gene. Germline V CDR1 and CDR2: LNHDA, SQIVND (reference sequence). CDR3 sequence reads: CASTVLGGSTDTQYF. The CDR3 DNA reads as TGTGCCAGTACGGTTCTAGGCGGGAGTACAGATACGCAGTATTTT.

The chain couples TRBV30 to TRBJ1-1; no firm D call. This CDR3 has 12 amino acids. With 3 bases removed from V and 6 bases from J, the gap between germline ends came to 11 bases. Germline assignment: CDR1 GTSNPN and CDR2 SVGIG (reference sequence). The CDR3 reads CAWSTGAPEAFF. CDR3 nucleotides: TGTGCCTGGAGCACGGGCGCGCCTGAAGCTTTCTTT.

The J gene is TRBJ1-1, the V gene TRBV19; 10 bases fit TRBD1. V was clipped by 5 bases and J by 1 base; unmatched bases: 7. The CDR3 totals 16 residues. Germline values: CDR1 LNHDA, CDR2 SQIVND (reference sequence). The CDR3 region is CASSLGTGDANTEAFF. In DNA, the CDR3 is TGTGCCAGTAGTCTCGGGACAGGGGACGCGAACACTGAAGCTTTCTTT.